Each of the 5 T cell receptor beta chains below was sequenced from the same sample in a study of PD-L1 blockade in urothelial cancer. Measured with immunoSEQ multiplex PCR; TCRdb has only the in-frame clones, and not every one. The sample holds tens of thousands of clones, 70% to 90% seen once. The sequencing here drew on PBMCs, taken around atezolizumab (anti-PD-L1) treatment. All receptors come from a man aged 50 or older with urothelial cancer.

V gene TRBV6-5 combines with J gene TRBJ1-1; D is unclear. Germline assignment: CDR1 MNHEY and CDR2 SVGAGI. CDR3 length: 12 residues. V lost 5 bases and J lost 11, with 15 bases in between. The DNA of the CDR3 is TGTGCCAGCAGTCCGAACGCTCAGAAGGCTTTCTTT. Translating gives CASSPNAQKAFF.

This rearrangement joins TRBV5-1 to TRBJ2-3, with 7 bases that match TRBD1. CDR1 and CDR2 (germline): SGHRS, YFSETQ. The V gene end was trimmed by 4 bases and the J gene end by 4 bases; junction bases not matched to a gene: 12. There are 16 residues in the CDR3. The CDR3: CASSAGEGAAADTQYF. The CDR3 nucleotides read TGCGCCAGCAGCGCTGGTGAGGGGGCAGCGGCAGATACGCAGTATTTT.

This clone has only one observation. J is TRBJ2-2 and V is TRBV2; 9 bases map to TRBD2. Germline V lookup: CDR1 SNHLY, CDR2 FYNNEI. The CDR3 runs to 14 residues. V gave up 6 bases and J gave up 4 bases; unmatched junction bases: 3. In DNA, the CDR3 is TGTGCCAGCAGGAGCGGGGGGCCCACCGGGGAGCTGTTTTTT. It is translated as CASRSGGPTGELFF.

The V and J genes are TRBV28 and TRBJ2-5; D possibly corresponds to TRBD2 (6 bases). Per the germline V gene, CDR1 is MDHEN and CDR2 is SYDVKM. CDR3 size: 17 residues. V was trimmed by 4 bases and J by 1 base, leaving 19 bases between them. The CDR3 DNA is TGTGCCAGCAGTTCCCACATTGGGCTAGCGTCCCAAGAGACCCAGTACTTC. It specifies CASSSHIGLASQETQYF.

The chain couples TRBV18 to TRBJ1-1, with D possibly TRBD1 on 5 matching bases. V was trimmed by 3 bases and J by 5 bases, leaving 10 bases between them. CDR1 is KGHSH and CDR2 is LQKENI in the germline V gene. The CDR3 has 13 residues. CDR3 coding DNA: TGTGCCAGCTCACCCCAGGGCCGGACTGAAGCTTTCTTT. Its protein product is CASSPQGRTEAFF.